The rows below give T cell receptor beta chains drawn from one sample of a study of cytomegalovirus exposure and HLA in healthy donors. The repertoire was sequenced with immunoSEQ multiplex PCR; TCRdb's copy has only in-frame clones and lacks some. The repertoire holds over 250,000 clones, 86% seen once, with less than 4% in the top ten. Sequencing was carried out using PBMCs. These receptors all stem from a man in his forties in good health and CMV-seropositive. Each CDR3 is given with its conserved first and last residue. The D gene is left open where the match is weak. Expanded clones are given a class, and other clones once, few, many or no size at all.

>NA|TRBV28|NA|TRBJ2-1
CASSLFQSPRNEQFF
TGTGCCAGCAGTTTATTTCAGTCCCCCCGAAATGAGCAGTTCTTC
>few|TRBV7-9|NA|TRBJ1-2
CASSLASHNGYTF
TGTGCCAGCAGCTTAGCCTCGCACAATGGCTACACCTTC
>NA|TRBV5-4|TRBD2|TRBJ2-1
CASSFPVAGGGYNEQFF
TGTGCCAGCAGCTTTCCCGTAGCGGGAGGGGGGTACAATGAGCAGTTCTTC
>NA|TRBV5-1|NA|TRBJ2-2
CASSPGRPSTGELFF
TGCGCCAGCAGCCCGGGTCGCCCGAGCACCGGGGAGCTGTTTTTT
>few|TRBV9|NA|TRBJ2-5
CASSVVLGNETQYF
TGTGCCAGCAGCGTAGTACTCGGGAACGAGACCCAGTACTTC
>NA|TRBV7-2|TRBD2|TRBJ2-7
CASSLGLAASYEQYF
TGTGCCAGCAGCTTGGGACTAGCGGCTTCCTACGAGCAGTACTTC
>NA|TRBV15|NA|TRBJ2-7
CATSRERASYEQYF
TGTGCCACCAGCAGGGAGCGGGCCTCCTACGAGCAGTACTTC
>NA|TRBV6-6|TRBD2|TRBJ2-7
CASSFERGGSYEQYF
TGTGCCAGCAGTTTCGAGCGGGGGGGTTCCTACGAGCAGTACTTC
>NA|TRBV5-6|NA|TRBJ2-3
CASSYAGTDTQYF
TGTGCCAGCAGCTATGCGGGGACAGATACGCAGTATTTT
>NA|TRBV5-1|TRBD2|TRBJ2-5
CASSLGLAGLEETQYF
TGCGCCAGCAGCCTCGGACTAGCGGGCCTTGAGGAGACCCAGTACTTC
>NA|TRBV29-1|NA|TRBJ2-5
CSEISQGGETQYF
TGCAGCGAGATCAGCCAGGGTGGGGAGACCCAGTACTTC
>NA|TRBV19|NA|TRBJ1-2
CASSISGGSYGYTF
TGTGCCAGTAGTATATCGGGTGGGAGCTATGGCTACACCTTC
>few|TRBV5-1|NA|TRBJ2-1
CASSRERGYNEQFF
TGCGCCAGCAGCCGGGAACGGGGGTACAATGAGCAGTTCTTC
>NA|TRBV6-4|TRBD2|TRBJ2-3
CASSEKIAGESDTQYF
TGTGCCAGCAGTGAAAAGATAGCGGGAGAGTCAGATACGCAGTATTTT
>NA|TRBV7-8|TRBD2|TRBJ2-2
CAGRLAGGYQNTGELFF
TGTGCCGGACGACTAGCGGGAGGCTACCAAAACACCGGGGAGCTGTTTTTT
>NA|TRBV30|NA|TRBJ1-5
CAWSGVGGNQPQHF
TGTGCCTGGAGTGGGGTGGGGGGTAATCAGCCCCAGCATTTT
>NA|TRBV7-8|TRBD2|TRBJ2-7
CASSLPGGREGHEQYF
TGTGCCAGCAGCCTTCCAGGAGGGCGGGAGGGGCACGAGCAGTACTTC
>NA|TRBV5-1|TRBD2|TRBJ2-1
CASSLRTSDYNEQFF
TGCGCCAGCAGCTTGAGGACTAGCGACTACAATGAGCAGTTCTTC
>NA|TRBV14|NA|TRBJ2-5
CASSQVSQGIWETQYF
TGTGCCAGCAGCCAAGTTTCGCAGGGGATATGGGAGACCCAGTACTTC
>NA|TRBV4-1|NA|TRBJ2-7
CASSLGQDRPYEQYF
TGCGCCAGCAGCCTCGGGCAGGACAGACCTTACGAGCAGTACTTC
>NA|TRBV5-8|NA|TRBJ2-5
CASSPSRGAGTQYF
TGTGCCAGCAGCCCCTCCCGGGGGGCTGGGACCCAGTACTTC
>NA|TRBV2|NA|TRBJ1-1
CASNQQPNTEAFF
TGTGCCAGCAATCAACAGCCGAACACTGAAGCTTTCTTT
>NA|TRBV5-1|NA|TRBJ1-2
CASSWGPGGQDHGYTF
TGCGCCAGCAGCTGGGGACCGGGGGGGCAAGATCATGGCTACACCTTC
>NA|TRBV28|NA|TRBJ1-2
CASQKGVAYGYTF
TGTGCCAGCCAGAAGGGGGTGGCCTATGGCTACACCTTC
>NA|TRBV7-2|NA|TRBJ1-1
CASSLASGGAVGTEAFF
TGTGCCAGCAGCTTAGCGAGTGGGGGCGCCGTAGGCACTGAAGCTTTCTTT
>NA|TRBV27|NA|TRBJ1-5
CASSVTYRENQPQHF
TGTGCCAGCAGTGTAACCTACAGGGAAAATCAGCCCCAGCATTTT
>NA|TRBV7-6|TRBD2|TRBJ2-3
CASSLLAGGGTDTQYF
TGTGCCAGCAGCTTACTGGCGGGAGGGGGCACAGATACGCAGTATTTT
>NA|TRBV11-2|TRBD2|TRBJ2-1
CASSLASGDNEQFF
TGTGCCAGCAGCTTAGCTAGCGGAGACAATGAGCAGTTCTTC
>NA|TRBV15|TRBD1|TRBJ2-1
CATSGWDRAYNEQFF
TGTGCCACCAGCGGATGGGACAGGGCCTACAATGAGCAGTTCTTC
>NA|TRBV29-1|TRBD2|TRBJ2-3
CSVDGTSGKTDTQYF
TGCAGCGTTGATGGGACTAGCGGGAAAACAGATACGCAGTATTTT
>NA|TRBV2|NA|TRBJ2-7
CASSPRVSYEQYF
TGTGCCAGCAGTCCCAGGGTATCCTACGAGCAGTACTTC
>NA|TRBV7-3|TRBD2|TRBJ2-1
CASSSTLAGANNEQFF
TGTGCCAGCAGCTCCACTCTAGCGGGAGCGAACAATGAGCAGTTCTTC
>NA|TRBV6-5|NA|TRBJ1-2
CASSYGVSYRNGYTF
TGTGCCAGCAGTTACGGCGTGAGTTACAGAAATGGCTACACCTTC
>NA|TRBV19|NA|TRBJ1-4
CASSIRGGGEKLFF
TGTGCCAGTAGTATACGGGGAGGAGGTGAAAAACTGTTTTTT
>NA|TRBV5-1|TRBD2|TRBJ2-7
CASSETSGIYEQYF
TGCGCCAGCTCGGAGACTAGCGGGATTTACGAGCAGTACTTC
>NA|TRBV19|NA|TRBJ1-4
CASSAPTGINEKLFF
TGTGCCAGTAGTGCCCCGACGGGGATTAATGAAAAACTGTTTTTT
>NA|TRBV11-2|TRBD1|TRBJ2-1
CASSHGDRVYEQFF
TGTGCCAGCAGCCATGGGGACAGGGTCTATGAGCAGTTCTTC
>few|TRBV6-6|NA|TRBJ2-5
CASSYSSAETQYF
TGTGCCAGCAGTTACTCGTCAGCGGAGACCCAGTACTTC
>NA|TRBV4-2|NA|TRBJ2-3
CASSQDLRGTDTQYF
TGTGCCAGCAGCCAAGATCTAAGAGGCACAGATACGCAGTATTTT
>NA|TRBV12-5|TRBD1|TRBJ2-1
CASARDSSYNEQFF
TGTGCTAGTGCCAGGGACAGCTCCTACAATGAGCAGTTCTTC
>NA|TRBV7-3|TRBD1|TRBJ1-1
CASSELQGVLDTEAFF
TGTGCCAGCAGCGAGCTACAGGGGGTGTTGGACACTGAAGCTTTCTTT
>NA|TRBV9|TRBD2|TRBJ2-3
CASSVAVSGREGTQYF
TGTGCCAGCAGCGTAGCTGTTAGCGGGAGGGAGGGTACGCAGTATTTT
>NA|TRBV19|NA|TRBJ1-3
CASSRKSSGNTIYF
TGTGCCAGTAGTCGCAAGAGCTCTGGAAACACCATATATTTT
>NA|TRBV28|NA|TRBJ1-1
CASSLGGSTEAFF
TGTGCCAGCAGTTTAGGCGGGTCCACTGAAGCTTTCTTT
>NA|TRBV28|NA|TRBJ2-4
CASSPRGSFKAKNIQYF
TGTGCCAGCAGTCCAAGGGGCAGCTTTAAAGCCAAAAACATTCAGTACTTC
>NA|TRBV7-6|NA|TRBJ2-1
CASSTPGQNYNEQFF
TGTGCCAGCAGCACCCCGGGACAAAACTACAATGAGCAGTTCTTC
>NA|TRBV5-6|TRBD2|TRBJ2-7
CASSLAQLSGRALGYEQYF
TGTGCCAGCAGCTTGGCCCAGCTTAGCGGGAGGGCTCTGGGCTACGAGCAGTACTTC
>few|TRBV19|TRBD2|TRBJ2-1
CASSLAGGSNEQFF
TGTGCCAGTAGTCTAGCGGGGGGTTCTAATGAGCAGTTCTTC